The sequence of this T cell receptor beta chain was determined in a study of T cells after posttransplantation cyclophosphamide. Peripheral blood was collected from the related graft donor on the marrow donation day. Germline V gene lookup returns CDR1 LNHDA and CDR2 SQIVND (reference sequence). The CDR3 consists of 15 residues. With 6 bases clipped from V and 1 base from J, the junction kept 6 bases outside the gene matches. TCRdb's table, derived via immunoSEQ multiplex PCR, lists solely in-frame clones and lacks some. The sample lists about 66,000 clones, about 94% occurring once. General observations from the study: After PTCy, TRB diversity resembled that of CNI/methotrexate controls. Later blood repertoires were often dominated by clones from the donor CD8+ memory compartment.

In the case of this clone: Antigen unknown.

Source material: PBMCs. V is TRBV19 and J is TRBJ2-3; TRBD1 aligns across 8 bases. The source of this sequence is a woman in her thirties in good health and a related stem cell transplant donor. CDR3 DNA sequence: TGTGCCAGTAGACCGCAGGACAGGGGCACAGATACGCAGTATTTT. Protein product: CASRPQDRGTDTQYF.